This T cell receptor (beta chain) was observed in a study of CD8 T cells in ankylosing spondylitis. Study conclusions and caveats: Clones linked with disease were CD8+ and fairly uncommon in the peripheral blood. Significant enrichment of disease-linked clones was reportedly seen in matched ankylosing spondylitis synovial fluid. Some of these motif variants have turned up before, in reports on reactive arthritis synovial fluid and blood. What appeared characteristic of ankylosing spondylitis blood was a TCR beta motif of under 10 highly homologous variants.

The ends were cut back, 1 base at V and 1 base at J, with 9 bases in the middle. CDR3 length equals 15 residues. This clonotype was counted only a few times. Its antigen remains unknown. 5'-RACE, quantitative and with molecular barcodes, yielded the TCR beta libraries. Via MiXCR, TCRdb re-called the 5' RACE reads, giving one row per CDR3 protein. The sample has around 430,000 distinct CDR3 sequences, roughly 15% seen once. The chain joins TRBV12-3 or TRBV12-4 to TRBJ2-3; tentative D call: TRBD1 (5 bases). The sequence was collected from a male donor with ankylosing spondylitis. Sequenced material: blood, either unsorted or a sorted T cell fraction (not recorded which). The CDR3 sequence: CASSLVKGGTDTQYF. CDR3 DNA: TGTGCCAGCAGTTTAGTGAAAGGGGGCACAGATACGCAGTATTTT.